This T cell receptor (beta chain) was sequenced in a study of blood T cell repertoires in COVID-19. The overall study: Donors in the United States, Italy and Spain gave samples during acute or convalescent COVID-19. PBMCs, B-cell-depleted T cells, or T cells provided the cDNA or gDNA that made up the material.

The CDR3 has 16 residues. V lost 2 bases to trimming and J lost 4 bases; unmatched junction nucleotides: 4. CDR1 SGHNT and CDR2 YENEEA come from the germline V gene. Per the original methods: Estimation of nucleated cell counts relied on the amplification of reference gene primers. Method: immunoSEQ multiplex PCR; TCRdb's copy keeps in-frame clones and lacks some. The DNA was the basis for D and trimming; V, J and clone size are from that table. The table includes about 170,000 clones, just under 90% detected once. The genes are TRBV11-3 and TRBJ2-5, with 13 bases matching TRBD2. The sequence derives from a man younger than 30 with active or convalescent COVID-19. Input material: peripheral blood. CDR3 sequence: CASSLRTSGSIETQYF. The CDR3 region has the DNA TGTGCCAGCAGCTTACGGACTAGCGGGAGTATAGAGACCCAGTACTTC. The complete variable domain, with remaining parts taken from reference TRBV11-3 and TRBJ2-5, reads EAGVVQSPRYKIIEKKQPVAFWCNPISGHNTLYWYLQNLGQGPELLIRYENEEAVDDSQLPKDRFSAERLKGVDSTLKIQPAELGDSAVYLCASSLRTSGSIETQYFGPGTRLLVL.